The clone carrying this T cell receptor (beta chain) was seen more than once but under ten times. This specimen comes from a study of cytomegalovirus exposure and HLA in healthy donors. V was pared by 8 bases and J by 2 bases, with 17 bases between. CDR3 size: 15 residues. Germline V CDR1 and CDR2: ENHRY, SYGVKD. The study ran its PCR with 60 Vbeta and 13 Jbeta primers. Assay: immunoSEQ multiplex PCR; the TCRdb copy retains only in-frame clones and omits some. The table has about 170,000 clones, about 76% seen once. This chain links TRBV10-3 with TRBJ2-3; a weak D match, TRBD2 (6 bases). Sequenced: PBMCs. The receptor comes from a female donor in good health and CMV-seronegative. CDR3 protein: CAISYREPSTDTQYF. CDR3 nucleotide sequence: TGTGCCATCTCTTACCGGGAGCCCTCCACAGATACGCAGTATTTT.